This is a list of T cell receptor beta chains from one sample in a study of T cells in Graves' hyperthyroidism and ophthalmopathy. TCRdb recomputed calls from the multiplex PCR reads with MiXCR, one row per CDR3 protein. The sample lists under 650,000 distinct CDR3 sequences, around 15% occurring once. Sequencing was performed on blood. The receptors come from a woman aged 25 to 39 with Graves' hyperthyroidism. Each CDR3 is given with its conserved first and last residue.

cdr3_aa: CASSQGLLASQETQYF
cdr3_length: 16
j_call: TRBJ2-5
v_call: TRBV10-2

cdr3_aa: CASSPLGNEQFF
cdr3_length: 12
j_call: TRBJ2-1
v_call: TRBV7-9

cdr3_aa: CASRLQGYTGNTIYF
cdr3_length: 15
j_call: TRBJ1-3
v_call: TRBV6-1

cdr3_aa: CATSRGLWVNTGELFF
cdr3_length: 16
j_call: TRBJ2-2
v_call: TRBV15

cdr3_aa: CASSHSAGPYEQYF
cdr3_length: 14
j_call: TRBJ2-7
v_call: TRBV3-1

cdr3_aa: CASSLASGRGSYEQYF
cdr3_length: 16
j_call: TRBJ2-7
v_call: TRBV7-2

cdr3_aa: CATSDPIPGELFF
cdr3_length: 13
j_call: TRBJ2-2
v_call: TRBV24-1

cdr3_aa: CASSPPLKDKQYF
cdr3_length: 13
j_call: TRBJ2-7
v_call: TRBV18

cdr3_aa: CASSYSATATYEQYF
cdr3_length: 15
j_call: TRBJ2-7
v_call: TRBV6-2/TRBV6-3

cdr3_aa: CASSPRRSEETQYF
cdr3_length: 14
j_call: TRBJ2-5
v_call: TRBV7-2

cdr3_aa: CASSGGTFTGQYF
cdr3_length: 13
j_call: TRBJ2-7
v_call: TRBV6-1

cdr3_aa: CASSLQGVELNTEAFF
cdr3_length: 16
j_call: TRBJ1-1
v_call: TRBV5-1

cdr3_aa: CASRESGTAVNQPQHF
cdr3_length: 16
j_call: TRBJ1-5
v_call: TRBV19

cdr3_aa: CASSPLHSNQPQHF
cdr3_length: 14
j_call: TRBJ1-5
v_call: TRBV28

cdr3_aa: CVSSVGRRQETQYF
cdr3_length: 14
j_call: TRBJ2-5
v_call: TRBV7-9

cdr3_aa: CASSFGDRPSGNTIYF
cdr3_length: 16
j_call: TRBJ1-3
v_call: TRBV5-1

cdr3_aa: CASSPAAGQGRSNHYF
cdr3_length: 16
j_call: TRBJ2-5
v_call: TRBV11-2

cdr3_aa: CASSSHGLVYEQYF
cdr3_length: 14
j_call: TRBJ2-7
v_call: TRBV6-1

cdr3_aa: CASSLIAGGTYEQYF
cdr3_length: 15
j_call: TRBJ2-7
v_call: TRBV27

cdr3_aa: CASRTRQTTTGELFF
cdr3_length: 15
j_call: TRBJ2-2
v_call: TRBV27

cdr3_aa: CASSVGPGGHYEQYF
cdr3_length: 15
j_call: TRBJ2-7
v_call: TRBV9

cdr3_aa: CAWLPGQGPGEKLFF
cdr3_length: 15
j_call: TRBJ1-4
v_call: TRBV30

cdr3_aa: CASRSNFGHSTGNTIYF
cdr3_length: 17
j_call: TRBJ1-3
v_call: TRBV2

cdr3_aa: CASSLGASANYNEQFF
cdr3_length: 16
j_call: TRBJ2-1
v_call: TRBV11-2

cdr3_aa: CATLKGGGGPLTGEQFF
cdr3_length: 17
j_call: TRBJ2-1
v_call: TRBV5-4

cdr3_aa: CAITDSSYEQYF
cdr3_length: 12
j_call: TRBJ2-7
v_call: TRBV10-3

cdr3_aa: CASSLGDVEETQYF
cdr3_length: 14
j_call: TRBJ2-5
v_call: TRBV5-1

cdr3_aa: CAWSPTGYEQFF
cdr3_length: 12
j_call: TRBJ2-1
v_call: TRBV30

cdr3_aa: CASSLLGLGIYEQYF
cdr3_length: 15
j_call: TRBJ2-7
v_call: TRBV5-1

cdr3_aa: CASSLWTGGGEQFF
cdr3_length: 14
j_call: TRBJ2-1
v_call: TRBV27